A single T cell receptor (beta chain) is shown here with its context. What it binds is not known. These data are taken from a study of T cells after posttransplantation cyclophosphamide. Study-wide points: TRB clonality was highly associated with recipient CMV seropositivity and reactivation. Donor CD8+ memory clones often dominated recipient blood repertoires at later times. Skin or GI-infiltrating T cells shared few TRB sequences with blood.

This related bone marrow graft donor gave peripheral blood on the day of marrow donation. Assay: immunoSEQ multiplex PCR; the TCRdb copy retains only in-frame clones and omits some. The sample records some 66,000 clones, about 93% being singletons. The length of the CDR3 is 16 residues. J lost 0 bases, V lost 7 bases, and 9 bases had no gene match. The germline gives CDR1 SNHLY, CDR2 FYNNEI. The material sequenced was PBMCs. This sequence was found in a woman in her twenties or thirties in good health and a related stem cell transplant donor. The chain joins TRBV2 to TRBJ2-7, with 10 nucleotides matching TRBD1. The CDR3 bases are TGTGCCAGCATTCTCGACAGGGGGCGAAGCTCCTACGAGCAGTACTTC. Translating it yields CASILDRGRSSYEQYF.